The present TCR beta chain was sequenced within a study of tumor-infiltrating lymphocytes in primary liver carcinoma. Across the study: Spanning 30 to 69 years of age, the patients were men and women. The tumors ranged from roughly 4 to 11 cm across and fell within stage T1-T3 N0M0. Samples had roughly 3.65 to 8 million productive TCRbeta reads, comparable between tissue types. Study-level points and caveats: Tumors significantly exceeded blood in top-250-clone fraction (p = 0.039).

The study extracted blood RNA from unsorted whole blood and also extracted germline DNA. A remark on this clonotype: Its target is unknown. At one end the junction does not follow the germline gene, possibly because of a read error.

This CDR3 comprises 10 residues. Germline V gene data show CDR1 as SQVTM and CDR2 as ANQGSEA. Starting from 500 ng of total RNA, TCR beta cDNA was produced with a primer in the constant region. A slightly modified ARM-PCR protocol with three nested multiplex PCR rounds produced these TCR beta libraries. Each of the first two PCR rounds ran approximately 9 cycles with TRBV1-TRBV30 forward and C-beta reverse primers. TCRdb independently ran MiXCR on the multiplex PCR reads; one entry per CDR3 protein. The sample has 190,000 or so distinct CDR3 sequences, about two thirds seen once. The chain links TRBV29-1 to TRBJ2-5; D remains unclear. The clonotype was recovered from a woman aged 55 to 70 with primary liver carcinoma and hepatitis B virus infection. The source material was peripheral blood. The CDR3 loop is CSGKEEIQYF. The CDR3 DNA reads TGCAGCGGAAAAGAGGAGATCCAGTACTTC.